The clone carrying this TCR beta chain was seen only once. Its antigen is as yet unknown. CDR1 is SGHTS and CDR2 is YDEGEE in the germline V gene. V dropped 5 bases and J dropped 7 bases, with 13 bases sitting between them. There are 12 residues in the CDR3. The data originate from a study of cytomegalovirus exposure and HLA in healthy donors. Study observations and caveats: In a later analysis, 15,000 to 20,000 TCR beta sequences were associated with HLA alleles at 0.05 false discovery rate. Earlier results showed most TCR beta V segments being productive about 90% or about 30% of the time.

The study ran its PCR with 60 Vbeta and 13 Jbeta primers. TCRdb's copy holds only in-frame clones and misses some; the assay was immunoSEQ multiplex PCR. The profile covers roughly 190,000 clones, with more than 70% appearing a single time and under 2% taken by the ten largest. The clonotype originates from a man aged 35 to 55 in good health and CMV-seropositive. Sequenced: PBMCs. The chain links TRBV5-8 to TRBJ2-7; the D gene is possibly TRBD2 (5 bases). This CDR3 is CASSRRVGEQYF. CDR3 DNA sequence: TGTGCCAGCAGTAGGCGGGTAGGAGAGCAGTACTTC.